This paragraph reports one T cell receptor (beta chain). In germline, CDR1 is SGHTA, CDR2 FQGTGA. This CDR3 comprises 16 residues. This entry belongs to a study of T cells expressing NK-cell markers. TCRdb re-called the 5' RACE reads; one entry per CDR3 protein, DNA not given. This table holds fewer than 400,000 distinct CDR3 sequences. This rearrangement joins TRBV7-3 to TRBJ2-5; without DNA, the TCRdb call of TRBD2 cannot be checked. Input material: blood T cells: a sorted CD56 or NKG2C T cell subset, CD4+ or CD8+ T cells, or bulk PBMC T cells (not recorded which). This clonotype was obtained from a man aged 18 to 69 in good health. The CDR3 protein is CASSLTRAGGQETQYF. Full variable domain (missing parts from reference TRBV7-3 and TRBJ2-5): GAGVSQTPSNKVTEKGKYVELRCDPISGHTALYWYRQSLGQGPEFLIYFQGTGAADDSGLPNDRFFAVRPEGSVSTLKIQRTERGDSAVYLCASSLTRAGGQETQYFGPGTRLLVL.